The entry below describes one T cell receptor (beta chain). CDR3 length: 15 amino acids. V dropped 0 bases and J dropped 2 bases, with 7 bases sitting between them. The V gene's germline CDR1 is LGHNA and CDR2 YSLEER. The data stem from a study of blood T cell repertoires in COVID-19. In the original analysis: Reference gene primer amplification gave estimated nucleated cell counts. Data came from immunoSEQ multiplex PCR; TCRdb stores just in-frame clones and leaves some out. V, J and clone size are taken as reported in that table, and D and trimming were inferred from the DNA itself. The top ten hold around 32% of the sample, which has approximately 110,000 clones, more than 80% seen once.

The sequence came from a woman of 80 years or more with acute or convalescent COVID-19. Source material: peripheral blood. This chain uses TRBV4-3 with TRBJ1-4, with TRBD1 as a possible D gene (5 bases). The CDR3 nucleotides read TGCGCCAGCAGCCAAGACAGGGCTACTAATGAAAAACTGTTTTTT. This encodes CASSQDRATNEKLFF.